The subject of this entry is one TCR beta chain. Antigen: not known. This entry comes from a study of cytomegalovirus exposure and HLA in healthy donors. The study's findings and limits: In a later analysis, TCR beta V- and J-gene trimming showed a link to a missense DCLRE1C variant.

The CDR3 loop spans 16 amino acids. Germline trimming cut 2 bases from V and 1 base from J; bases unmatched to any gene: 4. The germline CDR1 and CDR2 sequences are MNHNY and SVGAGI (reference sequence). The primer mix had 60 Vbeta and 13 Jbeta primers. Sequencing used immunoSEQ multiplex PCR; TCRdb keeps in-frame clones, though not all of them. Of 120,000 or so clones in the sample, over 75% were seen once. The source of this sequence is a young woman in good health and CMV-seronegative. Specimen: PBMCs. The chain carries TRBV6-6 and TRBJ2-7; 11 bases agree with TRBD2. The CDR3 DNA reads TGTGCCAGCAGTTACGCCACTAGCGGGGGTTCCTACGAGCAGTACTTC. Protein: CASSYATSGGSYEQYF.